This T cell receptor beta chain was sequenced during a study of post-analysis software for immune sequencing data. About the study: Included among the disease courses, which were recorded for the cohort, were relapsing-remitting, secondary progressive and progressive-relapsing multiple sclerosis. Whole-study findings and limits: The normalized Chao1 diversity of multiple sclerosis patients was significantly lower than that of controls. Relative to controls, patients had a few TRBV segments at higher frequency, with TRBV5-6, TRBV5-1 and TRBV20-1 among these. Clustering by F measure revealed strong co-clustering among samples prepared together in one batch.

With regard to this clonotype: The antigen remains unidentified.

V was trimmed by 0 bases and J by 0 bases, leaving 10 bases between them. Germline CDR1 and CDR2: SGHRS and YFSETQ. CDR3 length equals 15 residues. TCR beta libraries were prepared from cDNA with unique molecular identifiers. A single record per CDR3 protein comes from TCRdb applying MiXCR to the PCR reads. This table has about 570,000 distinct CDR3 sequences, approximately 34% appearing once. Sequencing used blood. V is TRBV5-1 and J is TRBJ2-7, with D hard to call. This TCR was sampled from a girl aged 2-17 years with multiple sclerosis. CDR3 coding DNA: TGCGCCAGCAGCTTGGATCTCACCAGCTCCTACGAGCAGTACTTC. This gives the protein CASSLDLTSSYEQYF.